These 25 T cell receptor beta chains were sequenced from one sample in a study of blood T cells in healthy people across ages. Then a second PCR, running about 6 to 12 cycles, was carried out with a sample-barcoded 5' primer and a J-beta primer mix. TCRdb re-called the 5' RACE reads with MiXCR, one entry per CDR3 protein. Of 550,000 to 750,000 distinct CDR3 sequences in the sample, 20% to 25% are singletons; the top ten hold roughly 3.6%. Material for sequencing was blood. These receptors were collected from a man in his 70s in good health.

This chain links TRBV27 with TRBJ2-1, with 8 positions matching TRBD1. CDR1 and CDR2 from the germline V gene are MNHEY and SMNVEV (reference sequence). The CDR3 spans 19 residues. The V and J ends lost 3 bases and 8 bases, in that order; junction bases with no gene match: 21. Here the CDR3 reads CASSLSVWRADREIDEQFF. As DNA, the CDR3 is TGTGCCAGCAGTTTGTCCGTCTGGAGAGCGGACAGGGAAATTGATGAGCAGTTCTTC.

This clonotype was seen only a few times. The chain employs TRBV20-1 and TRBJ1-6; D is unclear. The CDR3 is 13 amino acids. Germline CDR1 DFQATT, CDR2 SNEGSKA (reference sequence). Trimming cost V 3 bases and J 11 bases, with 14 bases left between them. CDR3 amino acids: CSASGLGNTPLHF. The CDR3 nucleotides are TGCAGTGCTAGCGGACTCGGGAATACACCCCTCCACTTT.

The CDR3 DNA reads TGCAGTGCCGAACTAGCGGGGGGACAAGAGACCCAGTACTTC. Translation gives CSAELAGGQETQYF. The chain combines TRBV20-1 with TRBJ2-5; 12 nucleotides line up with TRBD2. V gave up 6 bases and J gave up 2 bases; unmatched junction bases: 4. Germline-derived CDR1 and CDR2 are DFQATT and SNEGSKA (reference sequence). The CDR3 runs to 14 residues.

V is TRBV6-2 or TRBV6-3 and J is TRBJ2-3; maybe TRBD1 (5 bases). The germline V gene has CDR1 MNHEY and CDR2 SVGEGT. V was trimmed by 5 bases and J by 5 bases, leaving 14 bases between them. The CDR3 sequence is 14 residues long. CDR3 residues: CASSPRVSEDTQYF. The CDR3 DNA reads TGTGCCAGCAGTCCCAGGGTTTCAGAAGATACGCAGTATTTT.

This clonotype was detected only a few times. This chain links TRBV27 with TRBJ2-5; 15 nucleotides agree with TRBD2. The DNA end is more similar to TRBJ2-1, so the J call may be wrong. In germline, CDR1 is MNHEY, CDR2 SMNVEV (reference sequence). The CDR3 length is 14 residues. The CDR3 DNA is TGTGCCAGCAGTCCCGGGACTAGCGGGAGGCTGCAGTTCTTC. The encoded protein is CASSPGTSGRLQFF.

The genes are TRBV4-1 and TRBJ2-1, with 8 positions matching TRBD1. The germline gives CDR1 MGHRA, CDR2 YSYEKL. This CDR3 contains 15 residues. Trimming cost V 4 bases and J 5 bases; bases outside gene matches: 7. This CDR3 is CASSPLDRGNNEQFF. In DNA form, the CDR3 reads TGCGCCAGCAGCCCCTTAGACAGGGGAAACAATGAGCAGTTCTTC.

This clonotype was seen only a few times. The chain combines TRBV27 with TRBJ1-1; no clear D gene. The CDR3 is 14 residues long. Trimming took off 8 bases at V and 5 bases at J, with 18 bases between the two ends. Germline V gives CDR1 MNHEY, CDR2 SMNVEV (reference sequence). The CDR3 protein is CASPHEVGGTEAFF. The CDR3 DNA is TGTGCCAGCCCCCACGAGGTTGGAGGAACTGAAGCTTTCTTT.

CDR3 DNA sequence: TGTGCCAGCAGACGACTAGCGGGAGTGTTCGACGAGCAGTACTTC. It codes for CASRRLAGVFDEQYF. The chain couples TRBV6-2 or TRBV6-3 to TRBJ2-7; 12 bases line up with TRBD2. CDR1 MNHEY and CDR2 SVGEGT come from the germline V gene. CDR3 length: 15 residues. V was clipped by 6 bases and J by 5 bases; unmatched bases: 8.

The chain links TRBV15 to TRBJ2-5; D uncertain. Matching the DNA end better, TRBJ2-7 makes the J call doubtful. Germline values: CDR1 LNHNV, CDR2 YYDKDF (reference sequence). The CDR3 covers 12 residues. The CDR3 is CATSREIGEQYF. CDR3 in DNA: TGTGCCACCAGCAGAGAGATTGGCGAGCAGTACTTC.

Remarks on this clonotype: The junction does not match germline at one end; this may be a read error. The chain couples TRBV12-3 or TRBV12-4 to TRBJ1-4, with 11 bases fitting TRBD1. This CDR3 spans 14 amino acids. The CDR3 nucleotides read TGTGCCAGCAGAAAGGGACAGGGGGATGAAAAACTGGTTTTT. This gives the protein CASRKGQGDEKLVF.

This chain uses TRBV6-2 or TRBV6-3 with TRBJ2-2; unclear D gene. Trimming left V 2 bases short and J 5 bases short, with 12 bases between. The CDR3 has 15 amino acids. CDR1 is MNHEY, CDR2 SVGEGT, per germline. CDR3: CASSYSQVFTGELFF. The CDR3 region has the DNA TGTGCCAGCAGTTACAGCCAGGTGTTTACCGGGGAGCTGTTTTTT.

This clonotype has only a few counts. The chain employs TRBV24-1 and TRBJ2-1; tentatively, D is TRBD1 or TRBD2 (6 bases each). The J call is in doubt because the DNA end fits TRBJ2-5 better. Germline V gene lookup returns CDR1 KGHDR and CDR2 SFDVKD. The CDR3 is 13 residues long. The DNA of the CDR3 is TGTGCCACCAGTGATTTGCGAGGGGGGTACCAGTACTTC. This codes for CATSDLRGGYQYF.

The rearrangement uses TRBV4-3 and TRBJ2-1; TRBD1 agrees at 9 bases. The last part of the DNA fits TRBJ2-5 better; the J call may be wrong. Germline loops: CDR1 LGHNA, CDR2 YSLEER. This CDR3 contains 16 residues. This CDR3 is CASSQGDRVFQETQYF. As DNA, the CDR3 is TGCGCCAGCAGCCAAGGGGACAGGGTTTTCCAAGAGACCCAGTACTTC.

This clonotype was seen only a few times. The junction differs from germline at one of its ends, possibly a read error. The chain recombines TRBV27 with TRBJ1-1, with D hard to call. Germline V CDR1 and CDR2: MNHEY, SMNVEV (reference sequence). CDR3 length equals 16 residues. The CDR3 here is CASSLSSTHMNTEAFF. The CDR3 DNA reads as TGTGCCAGCAGCTTATCATCGACACACATGAACACTGAAGCTTTCTTT.

This clonotype was recorded a few times. One junction end disagrees with the germline gene, perhaps due to a read error. This chain connects TRBV29-1 to TRBJ2-5; D gene ambiguous. The CDR3 is made up of 11 amino acids. Germline-derived CDR1 and CDR2 are SQVTM and ANQGSEA. The CDR3 DNA is TGCAGCGTTGAAGTTGGAGAGACCCGGTACTTC. It specifies CSVEVGETRYF. Together with reference TRBV29-1 and TRBJ2-5, the CDR3 gives the full variable domain: SAVISQKPSRDICQRGTSLTIQCQVDSQVTMMFWYRQQPGQSLTLIATANQGSEATYESGFVIDKFPISRPNLTFSTLTVSNMSPEDSSIYLCSVEVGETRYFGPGTRLLVL.

CDR3 in amino acids: CAISRPRGETQYF. CDR3 in DNA: TGTGCCATCAGTCGACCCAGGGGTGAGACCCAGTACTTC. The chain employs TRBV10-3 and TRBJ2-1; D is perhaps TRBD1 (6 bases). The end of the DNA is better explained by TRBJ2-5, so the J call may be wrong. Germline assignment: CDR1 ENHRY and CDR2 SYGVKD. CDR3 length equals 13 residues.

This rearrangement joins TRBV6-2 or TRBV6-3 to TRBJ2-1, with TRBD2 identical over 9 bases. Germline CDR1 is MNHEY and CDR2 is SVGEGT. V was clipped by 7 bases and J by 8 bases; unmatched bases: 6. The CDR3 loop spans 13 amino acids. The CDR3 spells CASKFIAGDEQFF. DNA for the CDR3: TGTGCCAGCAAGTTTATAGCGGGAGATGAGCAGTTCTTC.

V and J are TRBV12-3 or TRBV12-4 and TRBJ2-2, with a weak D call TRBD2 (5 bases). There are 13 residues in the CDR3. Deletions cut 6 bases from V and 4 bases from J, with 9 bases between. The CDR3 nucleotides are TGTGCCAGCAGCACTAGTATCACCGGGGAGCTGTTTTTT. It yields the protein CASSTSITGELFF.

The chain recombines TRBV9 with TRBJ1-1; D is ambiguous. This CDR3 spans 14 amino acids. The germline V gene has CDR1 SGDLS and CDR2 YYNGEE. The V end was cut by 0 bases, the J end by 4 bases, with 10 bases between. The CDR3 reads CASSVDPGATEAFF. The CDR3 DNA is TGTGCCAGCAGCGTAGACCCTGGAGCCACTGAAGCTTTCTTT. Drawing the rest from reference TRBV9 and TRBJ1-1, the complete variable domain is DSGVTQTPKHLITATGQRVTLRCSPRSGDLSVYWYQQSLDQGLQFLIQYYNGEERAKGNILERFSAQQFPDLHSELNLSSLELGDSALYFCASSVDPGATEAFFGQGTRLTVV.

This clonotype was recorded a few times. The chain links TRBV16 to TRBJ2-1; tentatively, D is TRBD1 or TRBD2 (5 bases each). CDR1 and CDR2 (germline): KGHSY, FQNENV. The CDR3 is made up of 16 amino acids. V was clipped by 4 bases and J by 3 bases, with 16 bases between them. The CDR3 bases are TGTGCCAGCAGCCGGACCGGGACGGGAATCTACAATGAGCAGTTCTTC. This sequence encodes CASSRTGTGIYNEQFF.

The chain joins TRBV3-1 to TRBJ2-5; the D is unclear. The V gene lost 10 bases and the J gene lost 0 bases, with 15 bases spanning the gap. CDR3 size: 14 residues. Germline CDR1 is LGHDT and CDR2 is YNNKEL (reference sequence). The CDR3 bases are TGTGCCACCGTGCTGAAGGAAAACCAAGAGACCCAGTACTTC. This gives the protein CATVLKENQETQYF.

This clonotype showed up just a few times. The V call is TRBV14, the J call TRBJ2-1; D remains ambiguous. The CDR3 length is 14 residues. Between the trimmed V and J ends, which lost 0 bases and 7 bases, there was a span of 10 bases. Germline V gives CDR1 SGHDN, CDR2 FVKESK. The CDR3 reads CASSQDSSRNEQFF. As DNA, the CDR3 is TGTGCCAGCAGCCAAGACTCCTCCAGAAATGAGCAGTTCTTC.

A few counts support this clonotype. The chain recombines TRBV10-3 with TRBJ2-6; no reliable D call. V lost 7 bases and J 1 base, leaving 5 bases between the germline ends. The CDR3 has 13 residues. Germline V gives CDR1 ENHRY, CDR2 SYGVKD. The CDR3 protein is CAITESGANVLTF. Written as DNA, the CDR3 is TGTGCCATCACCGAGTCTGGGGCCAACGTCCTGACTTTC.

This clonotype came up a few times. The chain links TRBV6-2 or TRBV6-3 to TRBJ2-1; TRBD1 aligns across 10 bases. Germline CDR1 reads MNHEY; CDR2 reads SVGEGT. CDR3 length: 14 amino acids. Losses at the gene ends were 6 bases for V and 6 bases for J; bases not matched to a gene: 5. The CDR3: CASSGGQGVNEQFF. DNA of the CDR3: TGTGCCAGCAGCGGCGGACAGGGGGTCAATGAGCAGTTCTTC.

The rearrangement joins TRBV20-1 to TRBJ2-7; possible D gene TRBD2, 6 bases. This CDR3 is built from 11 residues. The V end was cut by 5 bases, the J end by 7 bases, with 12 bases between. Germline-derived CDR1 and CDR2 are DFQATT and SNEGSKA (reference sequence). The CDR3 nucleotides read TGCAGTGCTTGGACTATAGCGGAGCAGTACTTC. The encoded protein is CSAWTIAEQYF.